This T cell receptor (beta chain) was identified in a study of beta chain features in type 1 diabetes. For the study at large: The patients were much like the healthy donors in age, gender and cell yields. The number of sorted cells examined across all samples was 107,917,701.

Study observations and caveats: For Type 1 diabetes patients, all four CD4+ subsets carried TCRB CDR3s that were moderately but significantly shorter. In cDNA sequencing, cells with high TCR expression could be over-represented.

Expressed TCRB transcripts were sequenced because the entire RNA isolate underwent reverse transcription. Sequenced by immunoSEQ multiplex PCR; TCRdb stores in-frame clones only, minus some. The sample yields 350,000 to 400,000 clones, around 12% seen once. Germline V lookup: CDR1 MNHEY, CDR2 SMNVEV (reference sequence). CDR3 length: 16 amino acids. Between the trimmed V and J ends, which lost 10 bases and 2 bases, there was a span of 21 bases. This clone came up a few times. Its antigen is as yet unknown. This TCR came from a woman younger than 30 with type 1 diabetes. Sequencing was carried out using naive CD4+ T cells from blood. The chain employs TRBV27 and TRBJ2-1; D may be TRBD2 (6 bases). CDR3 loop: CATRGGAHRPYNEQFF. Written as DNA, the CDR3 is TGTGCCACGCGAGGAGGGGCCCACAGACCCTACAATGAGCAGTTCTTC.